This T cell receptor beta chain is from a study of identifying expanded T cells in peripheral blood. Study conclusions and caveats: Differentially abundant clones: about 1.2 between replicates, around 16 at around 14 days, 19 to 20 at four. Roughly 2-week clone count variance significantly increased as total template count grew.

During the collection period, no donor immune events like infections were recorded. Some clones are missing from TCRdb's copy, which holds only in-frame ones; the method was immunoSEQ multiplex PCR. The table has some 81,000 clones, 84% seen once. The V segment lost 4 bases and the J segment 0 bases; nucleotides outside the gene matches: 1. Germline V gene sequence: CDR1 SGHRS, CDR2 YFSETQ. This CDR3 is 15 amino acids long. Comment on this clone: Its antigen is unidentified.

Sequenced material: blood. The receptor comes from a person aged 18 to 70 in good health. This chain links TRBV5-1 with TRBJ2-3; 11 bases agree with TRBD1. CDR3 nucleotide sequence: TGCGCCAGCAGCGGGGACAGGGGGAGCACAGATACGCAGTATTTT. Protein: CASSGDRGSTDTQYF.